Following are 21 T cell receptor beta chains from one sample sequenced in a study of radiotherapy plus CTLA-4 blockade in lung cancer. Libraries were prepared by immunoSEQ multiplex PCR; TCRdb keeps only in-frame clonotypes and omits some of them. The sample yields about 87,000 clones, around 87% seen once. The sample in question was peripheral blood, obtained from a patient treated with radiotherapy plus ipilimumab. The receptor set was obtained from a human donor with non-small cell lung cancer that progressed on radiotherapy plus ipilimumab.

The chain is built from TRBV4-3 and TRBJ1-2; D is unresolved. The CDR3 sequence is 14 residues long. Germline-derived CDR1 and CDR2 are LGHNA and YSLEER. Trimming took off 1 base at V and 7 bases at J, with 13 bases between the two ends. CDR3: CASSQGVGLGGYTF. For the CDR3, the DNA is TGCGCCAGCAGCCAAGGGGTGGGGTTGGGTGGCTACACCTTC.

The chain combines TRBV9 with TRBJ1-5; 7 bases line up with TRBD1. J gave up 5 bases and V 4 bases, and 6 bases lay outside the gene matches. CDR1 is SGDLS and CDR2 is YYNGEE in the germline V gene. The CDR3 consists of 14 residues. CDR3 protein: CASSRYDRDQPQHF. The CDR3 DNA sequence: TGTGCCAGCAGCCGCTACGACAGGGATCAGCCCCAGCATTTT.

The J gene is TRBJ1-2, the V gene TRBV19; D is unresolved. There are 13 residues in the CDR3. The germline gives CDR1 LNHDA, CDR2 SQIVND (reference sequence). V was pared by 3 bases and J by 2 bases, with 7 bases between. This chain's CDR3 is CASSISTNYGYTF. CDR3 nucleotides: TGTGCCAGTAGTATCTCGACCAACTATGGCTACACCTTC.

J is TRBJ2-2 and V is TRBV9, with 7 positions matching TRBD2. The CDR3 totals 16 residues. Trimming removed 0 bases from V and 2 bases from J; junction bases left unmatched: 4. Germline lookup yields CDR1 SGDLS and CDR2 YYNGEE. CDR3 in amino acids: CASSVGGGGNTGELFF. For the CDR3, the DNA is TGTGCCAGCAGCGTAGGAGGCGGGGGAAACACCGGGGAGCTGTTTTTT.

The V and J genes are TRBV27 and TRBJ1-1; D remains ambiguous. The V gene's germline CDR1 is MNHEY and CDR2 SMNVEV (reference sequence). Between the trimmed V and J ends, which lost 5 bases and 1 base, there was a span of 17 bases. CDR3 length: 16 amino acids. This CDR3 reads CASSPRWTGKNTEAFF. The CDR3 coding sequence is TGTGCCAGCAGTCCTCGTTGGACGGGAAAGAACACTGAAGCTTTCTTT.

The V gene is TRBV9, the J gene TRBJ1-1; tentatively, D is TRBD1 (5 bases). The germline V gene has CDR1 SGDLS and CDR2 YYNGEE. Trimming removed 0 bases from V and 4 bases from J, with 7 bases in between. The CDR3 length is 13 residues. The CDR3 bases are TGTGCCAGCAGCGTAGGCGGGGCCACTGAAGCTTTCTTT. Translating it yields CASSVGGATEAFF.

The J gene is TRBJ1-5, the V gene TRBV5-1; 8 bases fit TRBD1. After removal of 4 bases from V and 6 bases from J, the junction contained 6 bases not matched to a gene. CDR1 SGHRS and CDR2 YFSETQ come from the germline V gene. The CDR3 runs 14 residues. The CDR3 is CASSQTGETQPQHF. CDR3 nucleotide sequence: TGCGCCAGCAGCCAGACAGGGGAGACTCAGCCCCAGCATTTT. Filled out from reference TRBV5-1 and TRBJ1-5, the complete variable domain reads KAGVTQTPRYLIKTRGQQVTLSCSPISGHRSVSWYQQTPGQGLQFLFEYFSETQRNKGNFPGRFSGRQFSNSRSEMNVSTLELGDSALYLCASSQTGETQPQHFGDGTRLSIL.

The chain recombines TRBV5-1 with TRBJ2-7; either TRBD1 or TRBD2 may fit D (5 bases each). The CDR3 has 17 residues. The germline gives CDR1 SGHRS, CDR2 YFSETQ. Trimming shortened V by 1 base and J by 2 bases, and 19 bases separated the two germline ends. CDR3 nucleotides: TGCGCCAGCAGCTTGTCGGTGTTCGGGACGGAAACCTACGAGCAGTACTTC. Amino acids: CASSLSVFGTETYEQYF.

This chain joins TRBV29-1 and TRBJ1-2; D is perhaps TRBD1 (6 bases). The germline V gene has CDR1 SQVTM and CDR2 ANQGSEA. The V and J ends lost 1 base and 4 bases respectively, with 19 bases between them. This CDR3 has 16 residues. For the CDR3, the DNA is TGCAGCGTTGAAGTCCCCGGGGGGGGCCAGCTCTATGGCTACACCTTC. It is translated as CSVEVPGGGQLYGYTF.

The chain recombines TRBV29-1 with TRBJ2-3; D is ambiguous. V lost 3 bases to trimming and J lost 1 base, with 11 bases between them. Per germline, CDR1 SQVTM and CDR2 ANQGSEA. The CDR3 covers 14 residues. CDR3 nucleotide sequence: TGCAGCGTTGATACGGGTCGTCGCACAGATACGCAGTATTTT. It is translated as CSVDTGRRTDTQYF.

CDR3 region: CASSLGGTGVNEQFF. The CDR3 DNA is TGCGCCAGCAGCTTGGGAGGGACAGGGGTTAATGAGCAGTTCTTC. The chain carries TRBV5-1 and TRBJ2-1, with 10 bases matching TRBD1. V lost 0 bases and J lost 7; bases outside the gene matches: 4. Germline loops: CDR1 SGHRS, CDR2 YFSETQ. The CDR3 contains 15 residues.

This chain links TRBV5-8 with TRBJ1-2; TRBD1 aligns across 7 bases. With 1 base clipped from V and 3 bases from J, the junction kept 6 bases outside the gene matches. CDR3 length: 15 residues. Germline CDR1 is SGHTS and CDR2 is YDEGEE. CDR3: CASSLYTGVYYGYTF. The CDR3 DNA reads TGTGCCAGCAGCTTGTATACAGGGGTATACTATGGCTACACCTTC.

The genes are TRBV10-3 and TRBJ2-7; TRBD2 might be the D (7 bases). Trimming removed 2 bases at V and 2 bases at J, with 13 bases between. Germline V lookup: CDR1 ENHRY, CDR2 SYGVKD. CDR3 length equals 15 residues. The CDR3 is CAISESGTITYEQYF. The CDR3 bases are TGTGCCATCAGTGAGAGCGGGACAATCACCTACGAGCAGTACTTC.

The rearrangement uses TRBV9 and TRBJ2-1; 9 bases match TRBD2. Germline CDR1 is SGDLS and CDR2 is YYNGEE. CDR3 length: 16 residues. The J segment lost 4 bases and the V segment lost 0 bases, leaving 5 bases of the junction unmatched. Here the CDR3 DNA reads TGTGCCAGCAGCGTAGCCGTTAGCGGGGGTTACAATGAGCAGTTCTTC. Its protein product is CASSVAVSGGYNEQFF.

The chain combines TRBV29-1 with TRBJ1-1; D gene ambiguous. The germline CDR1 and CDR2 sequences are SQVTM and ANQGSEA. This CDR3 has 14 residues. V lost 6 bases, J lost 6 bases, and 20 bases lay in between. CDR3 nucleotides: TGCAGCGTCGGGTTGGGAGCGAGGGTGCCTGAAGCTTTCTTT. This translates into CSVGLGARVPEAFF.

CDR3 residues: CASRREDTEAFF. DNA of the CDR3: TGTGCCAGCAGGAGGGAGGACACTGAAGCTTTCTTT. This sequence joins TRBV2 and TRBJ1-1; no reliable D call. The germline V and J ends were trimmed by 6 bases and 3 bases, with 8 bases remaining between them. The CDR3 runs 12 residues. Germline V gene sequence: CDR1 SNHLY, CDR2 FYNNEI.

The chain couples TRBV4-1 to TRBJ2-1, with D tentatively TRBD1 (7 bases). The CDR3 covers 15 residues. The V gene's germline CDR1 is MGHRA and CDR2 YSYEKL. The V gene lost 0 bases and the J gene lost 10 bases, with 16 bases spanning the gap. CDR3 amino acids: CASSQDGRQGQEQFF. In nucleotides, the CDR3 is TGCGCCAGCAGCCAAGACGGGAGACAGGGACAGGAGCAGTTCTTC.

This clone occurred once. V usage is TRBV20-1 and J usage is TRBJ1-2; no reliable D call. The CDR3 is made up of 10 amino acids. Germline V gene data show CDR1 as DFQATT and CDR2 as SNEGSKA (reference sequence). Between the trimmed V and J ends, which lost 8 bases and 7 bases, there was a span of 11 bases. Written as DNA, the CDR3 is TGCAGTTCGTCAGTGGGTGGCTACACCTTC. Protein: CSSSVGGYTF.

The chain has TRBV6-5 and TRBJ1-2; no clear D gene. Between the trimmed V and J ends, which lost 2 bases and 2 bases, there was a span of 12 bases. Germline loops: CDR1 MNHEY, CDR2 SVGAGI. This CDR3 is built from 15 residues. The DNA of the CDR3 is TGTGCCAGCAGTTACGATCTTCTCTCGAACTATGGCTACACCTTC. It yields the protein CASSYDLLSNYGYTF.

The gene calls are TRBV29-1 and TRBJ1-2; D may be TRBD1 (5 bases). CDR3 size: 15 residues. V lost 0 bases and J lost 4, with 15 bases in between. Per the germline V gene, CDR1 is SQVTM and CDR2 is ANQGSEA. CDR3 nucleotide sequence: TGCAGCGTTGAAGATAGTATGGGGGTCTTCTATGGCTACACCTTC. Amino acids: CSVEDSMGVFYGYTF.

J is TRBJ2-3 and V is TRBV30; 7 bases match TRBD1. The CDR3 spans 15 residues. Germline V lookup: CDR1 GTSNPN, CDR2 SVGIG (reference sequence). Germline trimming cut 3 bases from V and 5 bases from J; bases unmatched to any gene: 11. The CDR3 loop is CAWSHDRASGDTQYF. CDR3 nucleotides: TGTGCCTGGAGCCATGACAGGGCGTCGGGAGATACGCAGTATTTT.